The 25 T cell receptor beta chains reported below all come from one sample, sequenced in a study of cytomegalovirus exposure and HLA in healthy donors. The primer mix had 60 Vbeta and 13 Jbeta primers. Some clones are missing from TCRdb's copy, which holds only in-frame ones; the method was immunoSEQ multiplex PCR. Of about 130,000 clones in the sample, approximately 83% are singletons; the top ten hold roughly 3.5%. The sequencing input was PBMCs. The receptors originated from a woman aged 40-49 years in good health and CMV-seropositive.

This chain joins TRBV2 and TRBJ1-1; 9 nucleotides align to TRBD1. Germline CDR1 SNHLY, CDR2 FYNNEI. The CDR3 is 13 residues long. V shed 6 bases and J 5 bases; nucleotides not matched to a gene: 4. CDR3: CASRGDRETEAFF. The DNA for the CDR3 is TGTGCCAGCAGGGGGGACAGGGAGACTGAAGCTTTCTTT.

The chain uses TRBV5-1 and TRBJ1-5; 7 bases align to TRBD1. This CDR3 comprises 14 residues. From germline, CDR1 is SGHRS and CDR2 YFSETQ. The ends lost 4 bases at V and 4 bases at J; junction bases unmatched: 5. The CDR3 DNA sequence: TGCGCCAGCAGCCTGGGACAGCCGAATCAGCCCCAGCATTTT. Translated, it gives CASSLGQPNQPQHF.

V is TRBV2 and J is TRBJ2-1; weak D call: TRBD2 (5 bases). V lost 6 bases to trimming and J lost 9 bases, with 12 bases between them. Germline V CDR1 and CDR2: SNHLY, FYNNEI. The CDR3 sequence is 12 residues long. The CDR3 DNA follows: TGTGCCAGCAGACTAGACCTGGGTGAGCAGTTCTTC. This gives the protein CASRLDLGEQFF.

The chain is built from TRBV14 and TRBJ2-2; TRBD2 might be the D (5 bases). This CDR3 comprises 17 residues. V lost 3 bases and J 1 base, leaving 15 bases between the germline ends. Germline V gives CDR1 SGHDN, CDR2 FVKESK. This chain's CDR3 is CASSHGVRRVNTGELFF. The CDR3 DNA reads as TGTGCCAGCAGCCACGGTGTGAGGCGGGTGAACACCGGGGAGCTGTTTTTT.

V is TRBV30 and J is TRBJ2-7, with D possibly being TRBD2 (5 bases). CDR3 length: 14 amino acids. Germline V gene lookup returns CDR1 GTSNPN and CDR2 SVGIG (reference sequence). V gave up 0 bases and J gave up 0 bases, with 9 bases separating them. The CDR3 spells CAWSVSVSSYEQYF. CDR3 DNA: TGTGCCTGGAGTGTTAGCGTAAGCTCCTACGAGCAGTACTTC.

CDR3 in DNA: TGTGCCAGCAGCTCTACCGGACTTTTTTGGGGCTACACCTTC. Its protein product is CASSSTGLFWGYTF. This sequence joins TRBV7-9 and TRBJ1-2, with D hard to call. Trimming pared 4 bases from V and 8 bases from J, leaving 17 bases between. The germline gives CDR1 SEHNR, CDR2 FQNEAQ (reference sequence). This CDR3 comprises 14 residues.

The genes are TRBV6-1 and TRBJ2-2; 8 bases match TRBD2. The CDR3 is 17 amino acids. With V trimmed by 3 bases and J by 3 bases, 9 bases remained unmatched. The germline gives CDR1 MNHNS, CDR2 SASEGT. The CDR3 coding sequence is TGTGCCAGCAGTGAGGGCCAGCGGGAGATTTACACCGGGGAGCTGTTTTTT. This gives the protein CASSEGQREIYTGELFF.

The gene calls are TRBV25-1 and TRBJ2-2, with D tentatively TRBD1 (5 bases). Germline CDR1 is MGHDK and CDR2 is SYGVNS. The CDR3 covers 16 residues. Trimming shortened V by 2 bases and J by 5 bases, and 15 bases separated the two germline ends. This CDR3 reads CASSEPQGKWTGELFF. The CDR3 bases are TGTGCCAGCAGTGAACCCCAGGGCAAATGGACCGGGGAGCTGTTTTTT.

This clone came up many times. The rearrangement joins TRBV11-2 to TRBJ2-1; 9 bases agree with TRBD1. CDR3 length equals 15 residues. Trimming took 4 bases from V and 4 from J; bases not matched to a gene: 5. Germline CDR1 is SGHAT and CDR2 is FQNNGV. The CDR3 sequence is CASSSGQGIYNEQFF. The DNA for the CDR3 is TGTGCCAGCAGCTCCGGACAGGGGATTTACAATGAGCAGTTCTTC.

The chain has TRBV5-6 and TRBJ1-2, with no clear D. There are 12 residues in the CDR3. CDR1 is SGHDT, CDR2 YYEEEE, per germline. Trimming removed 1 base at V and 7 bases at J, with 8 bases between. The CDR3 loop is CASSLKEGGYTF. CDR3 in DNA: TGTGCCAGCAGCTTGAAGGAGGGTGGCTACACCTTC.

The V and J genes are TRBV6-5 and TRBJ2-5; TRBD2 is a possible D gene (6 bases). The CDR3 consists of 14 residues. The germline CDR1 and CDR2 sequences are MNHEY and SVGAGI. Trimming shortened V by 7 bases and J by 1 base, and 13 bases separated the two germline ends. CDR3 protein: CASTSGVGQETQYF. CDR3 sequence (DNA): TGTGCCAGCACGTCGGGAGTAGGCCAAGAGACCCAGTACTTC.

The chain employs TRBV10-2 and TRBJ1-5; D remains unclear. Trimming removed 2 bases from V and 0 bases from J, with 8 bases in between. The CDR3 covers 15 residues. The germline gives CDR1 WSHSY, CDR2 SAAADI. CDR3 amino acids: CASSEPTYSNQPQHF. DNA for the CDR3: TGCGCCAGCAGTGAGCCCACCTATAGCAATCAGCCCCAGCATTTT.

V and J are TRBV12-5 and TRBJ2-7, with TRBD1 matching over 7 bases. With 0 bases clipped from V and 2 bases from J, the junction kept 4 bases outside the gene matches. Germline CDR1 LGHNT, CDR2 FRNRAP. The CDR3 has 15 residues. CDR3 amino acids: CASGLVLGTAYEQYF. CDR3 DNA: TGTGCTAGTGGTTTGGTCCTCGGGACAGCCTACGAGCAGTACTTC.

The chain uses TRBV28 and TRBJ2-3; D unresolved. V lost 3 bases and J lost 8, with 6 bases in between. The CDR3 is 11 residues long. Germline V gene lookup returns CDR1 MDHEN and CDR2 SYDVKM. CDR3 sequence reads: CASSFSGTQYF. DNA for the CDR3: TGTGCCAGCAGTTTTTCGGGTACGCAGTATTTT. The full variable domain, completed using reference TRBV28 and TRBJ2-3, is DVKVTQSSRYLVKRTGEKVFLECVQDMDHENMFWYRQDPGLGLRLIYFSYDVKMKEKGDIPEGYSVSREKKERFSLILESASTNQTSMYLCASSFSGTQYFGPGTRLTVL.

For the CDR3, the DNA is TGCGCCAGCAGCTTTGCTGACATAGGGGGCGAGCAGTACTTC. This encodes CASSFADIGGEQYF. The chain joins TRBV5-1 to TRBJ2-7; a weak D match, TRBD1 (6 bases). The CDR3 contains 14 residues. The V gene's germline CDR1 is SGHRS and CDR2 YFSETQ. Trimming pared 2 bases from V and 6 bases from J, leaving 15 bases between.

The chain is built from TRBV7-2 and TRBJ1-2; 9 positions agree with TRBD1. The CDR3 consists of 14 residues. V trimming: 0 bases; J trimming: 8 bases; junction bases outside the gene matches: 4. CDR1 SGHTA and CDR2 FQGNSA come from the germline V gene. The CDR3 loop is CASSLADRGWGYTF. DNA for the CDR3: TGTGCCAGCAGCTTAGCGGACAGGGGTTGGGGCTACACCTTC.

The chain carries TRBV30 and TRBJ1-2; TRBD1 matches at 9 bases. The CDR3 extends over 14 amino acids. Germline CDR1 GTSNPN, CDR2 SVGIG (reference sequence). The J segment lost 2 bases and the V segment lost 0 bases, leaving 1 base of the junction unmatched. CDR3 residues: CAWSVGTGNYGYTF. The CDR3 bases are TGTGCCTGGAGTGTAGGGACAGGGAACTATGGCTACACCTTC.

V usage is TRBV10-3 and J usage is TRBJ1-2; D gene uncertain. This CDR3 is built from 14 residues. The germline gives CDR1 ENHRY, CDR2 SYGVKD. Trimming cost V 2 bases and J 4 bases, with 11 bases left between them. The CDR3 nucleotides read TGTGCCATCAGTGAGGTGGGAGAGATCTATGGCTACACCTTC. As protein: CAISEVGEIYGYTF.

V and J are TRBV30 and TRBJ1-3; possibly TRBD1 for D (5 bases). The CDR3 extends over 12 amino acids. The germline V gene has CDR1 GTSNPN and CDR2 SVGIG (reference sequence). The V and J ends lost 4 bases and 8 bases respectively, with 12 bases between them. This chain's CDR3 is CAWTPGGDTIYF. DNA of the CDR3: TGTGCCTGGACCCCCGGGGGAGACACCATATATTTT. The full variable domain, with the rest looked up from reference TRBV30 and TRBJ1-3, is SQTIHQWPATLVQPVGSPLSLECTVEGTSNPNLYWYRQAAGRGLQLLFYSVGIGQISSEVPQNLSASRPQDRQFILSSKKLLLSDSGFYLCAWTPGGDTIYFGEGSWLTVV.

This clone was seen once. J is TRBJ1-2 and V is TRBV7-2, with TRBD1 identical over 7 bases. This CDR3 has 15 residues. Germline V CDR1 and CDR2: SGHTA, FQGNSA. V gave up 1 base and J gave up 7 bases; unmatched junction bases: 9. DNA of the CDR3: TGTGCCAGCAGCTTAGAAGTCGACAGGGCGCTTGGCTACACCTTC. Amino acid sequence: CASSLEVDRALGYTF.

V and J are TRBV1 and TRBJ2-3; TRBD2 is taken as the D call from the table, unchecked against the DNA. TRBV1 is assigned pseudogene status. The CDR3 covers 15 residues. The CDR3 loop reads CTSSHPSTYTDTQYF. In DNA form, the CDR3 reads TGCACCAGCAGCCACCCTAGCACCTACACAGATACGCAGTATTTT.

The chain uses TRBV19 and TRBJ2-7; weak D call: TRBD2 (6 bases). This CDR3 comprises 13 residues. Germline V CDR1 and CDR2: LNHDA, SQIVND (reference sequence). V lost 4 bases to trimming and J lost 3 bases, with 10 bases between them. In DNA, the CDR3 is TGTGCCAGTAGTAGTGGGACTGTCTACGAGCAGTACTTC. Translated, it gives CASSSGTVYEQYF.

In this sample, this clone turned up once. The CDR3: CASSGRDKITDTQYF. Here the CDR3 DNA reads TGTGCCAGCAGTGGACGGGACAAGATCACAGATACGCAGTATTTT. The genes are TRBV6-1 and TRBJ2-3, with D possibly being TRBD1 (6 bases). Germline CDR1 MNHNS, CDR2 SASEGT. V was cut by 4 bases and J by 2 bases, with 13 bases left in between. The CDR3 covers 15 residues.

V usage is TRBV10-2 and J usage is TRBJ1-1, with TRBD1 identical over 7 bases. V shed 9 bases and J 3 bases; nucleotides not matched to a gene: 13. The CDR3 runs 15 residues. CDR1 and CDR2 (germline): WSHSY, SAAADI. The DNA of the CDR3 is TGCGCCAGTGAGGACTATAACACAGGGGACACTGAAGCTTTCTTT. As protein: CASEDYNTGDTEAFF.

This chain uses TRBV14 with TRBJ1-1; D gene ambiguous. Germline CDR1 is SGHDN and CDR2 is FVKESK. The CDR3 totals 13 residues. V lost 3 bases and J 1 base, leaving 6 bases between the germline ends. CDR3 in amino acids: CASSQQSNTEAFF. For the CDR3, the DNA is TGTGCCAGCAGCCAGCAGTCGAACACTGAAGCTTTCTTT.